Listed below are T cell receptor beta chains from one sample, sequenced in a study of response to subunit inactivated influenza vaccine. TCRdb fed the RT-PCR reads into MiXCR, producing one record per CDR3 protein. The sample records about 480,000 distinct CDR3 sequences, 10% to 15% being singletons. The specimen comprised PBMCs from blood, sampled roughly 6 weeks after vaccination. These receptors were collected from a man aged 50-59 years who received an inactivated influenza vaccine. Both conserved end residues are part of each CDR3. Fields, in order: CDR3 protein, CDR3 DNA, D gene, CDR3 length, V gene, clone size, J gene. The D gene is left open where the match is weak. Clone sizes are given selectively: once, few, many, or a class where the clone is expanded.

CDR3aa: CSARLRDYEASTDTQYF
CDR3nt: TGCAGTGCTAGATTACGGGACTACGAGGCTAGCACAGATACGCAGTATTTT
d_gene: TRBD2
len: 17
v_gene: TRBV20-1
abundance: few
j_gene: TRBJ2-3

CDR3aa: CSAPGQGASNQPQHF
CDR3nt: TGCAGTGCCCCGGGACAGGGGGCGAGCAATCAGCCCCAGCATTTT
d_gene: TRBD1
len: 15
v_gene: TRBV20-1
abundance: many
j_gene: TRBJ1-5

CDR3aa: CASSLERGGRGDTQYF
CDR3nt: TGTGCCAGCAGCTTGGAGCGGGGGGGCCGTGGAGATACGCAGTATTTT
d_gene: TRBD2
len: 16
v_gene: TRBV7-2
abundance: .
j_gene: TRBJ2-3

CDR3aa: CASGLEGWGEQYF
CDR3nt: TGTGCCAGCGGCTTGGAGGGGTGGGGCGAGCAGTACTTC
d_gene: .
len: 13
v_gene: TRBV5-5
abundance: many
j_gene: TRBJ2-7

CDR3aa: CASSFSEASPLHF
CDR3nt: TGTGCCAGCAGCTTTTCTGAAGCTTCACCCCTCCACTTT
d_gene: .
len: 13
v_gene: TRBV11-2
abundance: many
j_gene: TRBJ1-6

CDR3aa: CASSQPNRVDTQYF
CDR3nt: TGCGCCAGCAGCCAACCCAACAGGGTTGACACCCAGTACTTC
d_gene: .
len: 14
v_gene: TRBV4-1
abundance: .
j_gene: TRBJ2-5

CDR3aa: CAVIPTGATEAFF
CDR3nt: TGTGCCGTCATTCCGACAGGGGCGACTGAAGCTTTCTTT
d_gene: TRBD1
len: 13
v_gene: TRBV10-3
abundance: once
j_gene: TRBJ1-1

CDR3aa: CASSPYLGGSPLHF
CDR3nt: TGTGCCAGCAGTCCCTACCTGGGCGGTTCACCCCTCCACTTT
d_gene: .
len: 14
v_gene: TRBV12-3/TRBV12-4
abundance: many
j_gene: TRBJ1-6

CDR3aa: CASSQRLADFTYEQYF
CDR3nt: TGTGCCAGCAGTCAACGACTAGCGGATTTTACCTACGAGCAGTACTTC
d_gene: TRBD2
len: 16
v_gene: TRBV6-1
abundance: .
j_gene: TRBJ2-7

CDR3aa: CASSPLSSETQYF
CDR3nt: TGTGCCAGCAGTCCCCTCAGCTCGGAGACCCAGTACTTC
d_gene: .
len: 13
v_gene: TRBV28
abundance: few
j_gene: TRBJ2-5